These T cell receptor beta chains were read from a single sample in a study of cytomegalovirus exposure and HLA in healthy donors. Here immunoSEQ multiplex PCR was the method, and the copy in TCRdb shows in-frame clones only, minus some. Its table records 200,000 to 250,000 clones. The sequenced sample was PBMCs. These receptors originate from a girl aged 2 to 9 in good health and CMV-seropositive. Both conserved end residues are part of each CDR3. A D gene is named only where the DNA matches it firmly.

v_call: TRBV28
d_call: TRBD1
j_call: TRBJ1-5
cdr3_nt: TGTGCCAGCACCGTAGGACAGGGTTGGAATCAGCCCCAGCATTTT
cdr3_aa: CASTVGQGWNQPQHF

v_call: TRBV2
d_call: TRBD1
j_call: TRBJ1-4
cdr3_nt: TGTGCCAGCAGTGTTCAGCTTCTGTGGGGAGGGACAGGGGAAAAACTGTTTTTT
cdr3_aa: CASSVQLLWGGTGEKLFF

v_call: TRBV7-2
d_call: -
j_call: TRBJ2-1
cdr3_nt: TGTGCCAGCAGCCCCACTGATGAGCAGTTCTTC
cdr3_aa: CASSPTDEQFF

v_call: TRBV4-2
d_call: -
j_call: TRBJ1-4
cdr3_nt: TGTGCCAGCAGCCAGGGACCAGGGGTTGGTGAAAAACTGTTTTTT
cdr3_aa: CASSQGPGVGEKLFF

v_call: TRBV10-2
d_call: TRBD1
j_call: TRBJ1-1
cdr3_nt: TGCGCCAGCAGCCAGGGGGCTGAAGCTTTCTTT
cdr3_aa: CASSQGAEAFF

v_call: TRBV28
d_call: TRBD1
j_call: TRBJ2-1
cdr3_nt: TGTGCCAGCAGTTGGACAGGGGTTGGAGGTGAGCAGTTCTTC
cdr3_aa: CASSWTGVGGEQFF

v_call: TRBV27
d_call: TRBD2
j_call: TRBJ2-4
cdr3_nt: TGTGCCAGCAAACTAGCGGGAGGGCATAGCAAAAACATTCAGTACTTC
cdr3_aa: CASKLAGGHSKNIQYF

v_call: TRBV4-1
d_call: TRBD1
j_call: TRBJ2-7
cdr3_nt: TGCGCCAGCAGTCAGAGCACCGGGACAGGCTACGAGCAGTACTTC
cdr3_aa: CASSQSTGTGYEQYF

v_call: TRBV27
d_call: TRBD2
j_call: TRBJ2-7
cdr3_nt: TGTGCCAGCAGTTTCGTGTCGGGGGGGATTGGCGAGCAGTACTTC
cdr3_aa: CASSFVSGGIGEQYF

v_call: TRBV9
d_call: TRBD2
j_call: TRBJ2-1
cdr3_nt: TGTGCCAGCAGCGCTGATCTAGCGGGGGGGATGGGTGAGCAGTTCTTC
cdr3_aa: CASSADLAGGMGEQFF

v_call: TRBV7-9
d_call: TRBD2
j_call: TRBJ2-1
cdr3_nt: TGTGCCAGCAGCTTAGGTCCGGGGGCTAGCGGGAGACTTTACAATGAGCAGTTCTTC
cdr3_aa: CASSLGPGASGRLYNEQFF

v_call: TRBV9
d_call: -
j_call: TRBJ2-7
cdr3_nt: TGTGCCAGCAGCGTAGGTGTCCAGGGAGGATCCTACGAGCAGTACTTC
cdr3_aa: CASSVGVQGGSYEQYF

v_call: TRBV7-2
d_call: TRBD2
j_call: TRBJ2-3
cdr3_nt: TGTGCCAGCAGCGCCGGGACTAGCGGGTGGGGGGACGGATGGGATACGCAGTATTTT
cdr3_aa: CASSAGTSGWGDGWDTQYF

v_call: TRBV27
d_call: -
j_call: TRBJ1-5
cdr3_nt: TGTGCCAGCAGTTCGGGACCCAGGGGACCCTCCACTCAGCCCCAGCATTTT
cdr3_aa: CASSSGPRGPSTQPQHF

v_call: TRBV7-2
d_call: -
j_call: TRBJ1-4
cdr3_nt: TGTGCCAGCAGCTTAAACAGGAATGAAAAACTGTTTTTT
cdr3_aa: CASSLNRNEKLFF

v_call: TRBV1
d_call: -
j_call: TRBJ1-1
cdr3_nt: TGCACCAGCAGCCAAGAGTCCCCAGGTAAGCTCACTGAAGCTTTCTTT
cdr3_aa: CTSSQESPGKLTEAFF

v_call: TRBV27
d_call: -
j_call: TRBJ2-2
cdr3_nt: TGTGCCAGCAATCTCAGAGCGTCAAGCGGGGAGCTGTTTTTT
cdr3_aa: CASNLRASSGELFF

v_call: TRBV27
d_call: -
j_call: TRBJ2-1
cdr3_nt: TGTGCCAGCAGTTCTTCACTCCTAGCCCATGAGCAGTTCTTC
cdr3_aa: CASSSSLLAHEQFF

v_call: TRBV28
d_call: -
j_call: TRBJ1-1
cdr3_nt: TGTGCCAGCAGTTCCTCGACTCCCGACTGGTTTAACACTGAAGCTTTCTTT
cdr3_aa: CASSSSTPDWFNTEAFF

v_call: TRBV29-1
d_call: -
j_call: TRBJ1-1
cdr3_nt: TGCAGCGCCAGGGGCCTGAACACTGAAGCTTTCTTT
cdr3_aa: CSARGLNTEAFF

v_call: TRBV29-1
d_call: TRBD1
j_call: TRBJ1-2
cdr3_nt: TGCAGCGTCGGAGGGGGCCTCTATGGCTACACCTTC
cdr3_aa: CSVGGGLYGYTF

v_call: TRBV6-5
d_call: -
j_call: TRBJ1-1
cdr3_nt: TGTGCCAGCGGGCTAAACGGGGACACTGAAGCTTTCTTT
cdr3_aa: CASGLNGDTEAFF

v_call: TRBV5-1
d_call: TRBD2
j_call: TRBJ2-3
cdr3_nt: TGCGCCAGCAGCCCGGGACTAGCGGGAGGGTACACAGATACGCAGTATTTT
cdr3_aa: CASSPGLAGGYTDTQYF

v_call: TRBV5-8
d_call: TRBD2
j_call: TRBJ2-3
cdr3_nt: TGTGCCAGCAGCTTGAACGGGGGGACAGATACGCAGTATTTT
cdr3_aa: CASSLNGGTDTQYF

v_call: TRBV18
d_call: TRBD2
j_call: TRBJ2-7
cdr3_nt: TGTGCCAGCTCACCTCTTATGGGACTAGCGGGTTCCTACGAGCAGTACTTC
cdr3_aa: CASSPLMGLAGSYEQYF

v_call: TRBV4-1
d_call: -
j_call: TRBJ1-2
cdr3_nt: TGCGCCAGCAGCCAAGGGGGGGGAAATAACTATGGCTACACCTTC
cdr3_aa: CASSQGGGNNYGYTF

v_call: TRBV28
d_call: -
j_call: TRBJ2-7
cdr3_nt: TGTGCCAGCAGCCGCCAAAGGGGAGGCAGCTACGAGCAGTACTTC
cdr3_aa: CASSRQRGGSYEQYF

v_call: TRBV11-2
d_call: -
j_call: TRBJ2-5
cdr3_nt: TGTGCCAGCAGCTTAGATCTAGCCAGGGAGACCCAGTACTTC
cdr3_aa: CASSLDLARETQYF

v_call: TRBV10-2
d_call: -
j_call: TRBJ2-7
cdr3_nt: TGCGCCAGCAAGACAGGACTTTACGAGCAGTACTTC
cdr3_aa: CASKTGLYEQYF

v_call: TRBV6-5
d_call: -
j_call: TRBJ2-5
cdr3_nt: TGTGCCAGCAGTGGGCGATTAGAGACCCAGTACTTC
cdr3_aa: CASSGRLETQYF

v_call: TRBV19
d_call: -
j_call: TRBJ1-5
cdr3_nt: TGTGCCAGTAGTATAGTTCGGGATTCACAGCCCCAGCATTTT
cdr3_aa: CASSIVRDSQPQHF

v_call: TRBV5-1
d_call: -
j_call: TRBJ2-7
cdr3_nt: TGCGCCAGCAGCTTGGGTGGCAGTAAAAGCTCCTACGAGCAGTACTTC
cdr3_aa: CASSLGGSKSSYEQYF

v_call: TRBV7-9
d_call: TRBD2
j_call: TRBJ2-1
cdr3_nt: TGTGCCAGCAGACCGAGCGGGAATTCGAACAATGAGCAGTTCTTC
cdr3_aa: CASRPSGNSNNEQFF

v_call: TRBV5-6
d_call: TRBD1
j_call: TRBJ2-7
cdr3_nt: TGTGCCAGCAGCTTGGGGGACAGGTTCTACGAGCAGTACTTC
cdr3_aa: CASSLGDRFYEQYF

v_call: TRBV6-1
d_call: TRBD1
j_call: TRBJ1-2
cdr3_nt: TGTGCCAGCAGTTTAATGGGACAGGGGGTTTTAGGCTACACCTTC
cdr3_aa: CASSLMGQGVLGYTF

v_call: TRBV27
d_call: -
j_call: TRBJ1-5
cdr3_nt: TGTGCCAGCAGTTTTAACAGCCAAGCGCCCCAGCATTTT
cdr3_aa: CASSFNSQAPQHF

v_call: TRBV30
d_call: TRBD1
j_call: TRBJ2-7
cdr3_nt: TGTGCCTGGACCGGACAGGGAATAGAGCAGTACTTC
cdr3_aa: CAWTGQGIEQYF

v_call: TRBV6-5
d_call: -
j_call: TRBJ2-1
cdr3_nt: TGTGCCAGCAGCCCTGACAGGATTAACAATGAGCAGTTCTTC
cdr3_aa: CASSPDRINNEQFF

v_call: TRBV27
d_call: TRBD1
j_call: TRBJ1-4
cdr3_nt: TGTGCCAGCAGGCCCGGGACAGGGAACGAAAAACTGTTTTTT
cdr3_aa: CASRPGTGNEKLFF

v_call: TRBV9
d_call: TRBD2
j_call: TRBJ2-1
cdr3_nt: TGTGCCAGCAGCGTAGACCTAGCGGGAGGAAACAATGAGCAGTTCTTC
cdr3_aa: CASSVDLAGGNNEQFF

v_call: TRBV20-1
d_call: -
j_call: TRBJ1-2
cdr3_nt: TGCAGTGCTAGGTATAACTATGGCTACACCTTC
cdr3_aa: CSARYNYGYTF

v_call: TRBV28
d_call: -
j_call: TRBJ2-7
cdr3_nt: TGTGCCAGCACCCCCCCTCAGGGGCGATACGAGCAGTACTTC
cdr3_aa: CASTPPQGRYEQYF

v_call: TRBV27
d_call: -
j_call: TRBJ2-1
cdr3_nt: TGTGCCAGCAGCTCTACAGGTTACAATGAGCAGTTCTTC
cdr3_aa: CASSSTGYNEQFF

v_call: TRBV7-8
d_call: TRBD1
j_call: TRBJ1-2
cdr3_nt: TGTGCCAGCAGCCTGGACAGGGCTAGTGGCTACACCTTC
cdr3_aa: CASSLDRASGYTF

v_call: TRBV10-1
d_call: -
j_call: TRBJ1-1
cdr3_nt: TGCGCCAGCAGTGACTCAGACAGTACCACTGAAGCTTTCTTT
cdr3_aa: CASSDSDSTTEAFF

v_call: TRBV18
d_call: TRBD1
j_call: TRBJ2-2
cdr3_nt: TGTGCCAGCTCACGCAAGACAGGGGCTACCGGGGAGCTGTTTTTT
cdr3_aa: CASSRKTGATGELFF

v_call: TRBV29-1
d_call: -
j_call: TRBJ2-7
cdr3_nt: TGCAGCGTTTCACTCACCTACGAGCAGTACTTC
cdr3_aa: CSVSLTYEQYF

v_call: TRBV5-1
d_call: -
j_call: TRBJ2-1
cdr3_nt: TGCGCCAGCAGCTTGGAGGGGGGGACCTACGATGAGCAGTTCTTC
cdr3_aa: CASSLEGGTYDEQFF

v_call: TRBV19
d_call: -
j_call: TRBJ2-7
cdr3_nt: TGTGCCACTCGAGACGGGAGCTCCTACGAGCAGTACTTC
cdr3_aa: CATRDGSSYEQYF

v_call: TRBV10-2
d_call: TRBD1
j_call: TRBJ1-1
cdr3_nt: TGCGCCACGGGACAGAGCAACACTGAGGCTTTCTTT
cdr3_aa: CATGQSNTEAFF

v_call: TRBV7-7
d_call: TRBD1
j_call: TRBJ2-5
cdr3_nt: TGTGCCAGCAGCTCGGGACAGGCACCGCAAGAGACCCAGTACTTC
cdr3_aa: CASSSGQAPQETQYF

v_call: TRBV5-1
d_call: TRBD1
j_call: TRBJ2-2
cdr3_nt: TGCGCCAGCACCCGGGGCACAGGGGGCGAGAACACCGGGGAGCTGTTTTTT
cdr3_aa: CASTRGTGGENTGELFF